This is a list of T cell receptor beta chains from one sample in a study of cytomegalovirus exposure and HLA in healthy donors. TCRdb's table, derived via immunoSEQ multiplex PCR, lists solely in-frame clones and lacks some. The repertoire includes approximately 39,000 clones, over 60% of them detected once, and over 6.5% sits in the top ten. Input material: PBMCs. The receptors originated from a man aged 25 to 40 in good health and CMV-seronegative. Each CDR3 is given with its conserved first and last residue. A D gene is named only where the DNA matches it firmly. Size is omitted from some rows. Given values are once, few, many or a class for expanded clones.

D: TRBD1
V: TRBV27
J: TRBJ2-7
size: once
CDR3: CASRQGAYEQYF
DNA: TGTGCCAGCCGGCAGGGGGCCTACGAGCAGTACTTC

D: TRBD1
V: TRBV11-3
J: TRBJ2-7
size: -
CDR3: CASSPTGDSYEQYF
DNA: TGTGCCAGCAGCCCAACAGGGGACTCCTACGAGCAGTACTTC

D: TRBD2
V: TRBV10-3
J: TRBJ2-3
size: -
CDR3: CAIKPWTSGSTDTQYF
DNA: TGTGCCATCAAACCTTGGACTAGCGGGAGCACAGATACGCAGTATTTT

D: TRBD1
V: TRBV6-1
J: TRBJ2-7
size: -
CDR3: CASSEDRGLSEQYF
DNA: TGTGCCAGCAGTGAAGACAGGGGTTTAAGCGAGCAGTACTTC

D: TRBD2
V: TRBV4-2
J: TRBJ2-1
size: -
CDR3: CASSQALAGGLNEQFF
DNA: TGTGCCAGCAGCCAAGCCCTAGCGGGGGGGCTAAATGAGCAGTTCTTC

D: TRBD1
V: TRBV15
J: TRBJ2-7
size: -
CDR3: CATRGETGVHEQYF
DNA: TGTGCCACCAGGGGGGAGACAGGGGTCCACGAGCAGTACTTC

D: -
V: TRBV20-1
J: TRBJ2-5
size: -
CDR3: CSATLLETQYF
DNA: TGCAGTGCTACCCTTCTAGAGACCCAGTACTTC

D: -
V: TRBV6-5
J: TRBJ1-4
size: -
CDR3: CASRGTGATNEKLFF
DNA: TGTGCCAGCAGGGGCACGGGAGCAACTAATGAAAAACTGTTTTTT

D: -
V: TRBV29-1
J: TRBJ1-2
size: few
CDR3: CSSESGGGYTF
DNA: TGCAGCTCTGAATCAGGAGGTGGCTACACCTTC

D: -
V: TRBV7-6
J: TRBJ2-7
size: -
CDR3: CASSSLNSYEQYF
DNA: TGTGCCAGCAGCTCCCTTAACTCTTACGAGCAGTACTTC

D: TRBD1
V: TRBV4-1
J: TRBJ2-3
size: -
CDR3: CASSHPRQGDTDTQYF
DNA: TGCGCCAGCAGCCACCCCCGACAGGGGGACACAGATACGCAGTATTTT

D: -
V: TRBV10-3
J: TRBJ2-6
size: few
CDR3: CAIRPDTTAGANVLTF
DNA: TGTGCCATCAGACCGGACACGACCGCTGGGGCCAACGTCCTGACTTTC

D: -
V: TRBV7-2
J: TRBJ2-7
size: few
CDR3: CASSLSPTYEQYF
DNA: TGTGCCAGCAGCTTAAGCCCAACCTACGAGCAGTACTTC

D: -
V: TRBV28
J: TRBJ2-3
size: -
CDR3: CASSLWDRSTDTQYF
DNA: TGTGCCAGCAGTTTATGGGACAGATCCACAGATACGCAGTATTTT

D: -
V: TRBV2
J: TRBJ1-4
size: -
CDR3: CASSQTGATNEKLFF
DNA: TGTGCCAGCAGTCAGACAGGAGCAACTAATGAAAAACTGTTTTTT